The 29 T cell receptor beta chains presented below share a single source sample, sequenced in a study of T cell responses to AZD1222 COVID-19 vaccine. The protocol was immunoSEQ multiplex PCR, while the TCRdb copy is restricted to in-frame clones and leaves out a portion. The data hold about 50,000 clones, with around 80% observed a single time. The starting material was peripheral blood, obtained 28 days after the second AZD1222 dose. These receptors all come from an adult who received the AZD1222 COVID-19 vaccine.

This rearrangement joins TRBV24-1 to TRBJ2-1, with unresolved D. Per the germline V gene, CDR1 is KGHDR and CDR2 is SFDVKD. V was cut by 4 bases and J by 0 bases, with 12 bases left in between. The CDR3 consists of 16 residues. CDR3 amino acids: CATSESQMSSYNEQFF. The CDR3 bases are TGTGCCACCAGTGAGTCACAGATGAGCTCCTACAATGAGCAGTTCTTC.

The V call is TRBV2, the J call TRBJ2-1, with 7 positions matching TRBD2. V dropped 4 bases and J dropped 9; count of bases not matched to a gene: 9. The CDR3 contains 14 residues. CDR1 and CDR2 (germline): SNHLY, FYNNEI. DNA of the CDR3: TGTGCCAGCAGTGTGGGGGAGGGCCTTTTTGAGCAGTTCTTC. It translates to CASSVGEGLFEQFF.

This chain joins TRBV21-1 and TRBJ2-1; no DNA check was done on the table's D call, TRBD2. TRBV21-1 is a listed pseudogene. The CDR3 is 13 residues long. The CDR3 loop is CASSRGTNNEQFF. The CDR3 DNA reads TGTGCCAGCAGCCGCGGAACCAACAATGAGCAGTTCTTC.

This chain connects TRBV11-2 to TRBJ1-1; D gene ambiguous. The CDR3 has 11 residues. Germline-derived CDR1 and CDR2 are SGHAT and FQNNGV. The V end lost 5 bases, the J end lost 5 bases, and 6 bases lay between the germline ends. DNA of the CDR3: TGTGCCAGCAGCCCCGGTACTGAAGCTTTCTTT. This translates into CASSPGTEAFF. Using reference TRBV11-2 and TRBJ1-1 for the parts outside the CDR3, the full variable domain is EAGVAQSPRYKIIEKRQSVAFWCNPISGHATLYWYQQILGQGPKLLIQFQNNGVVDDSQLPKDRFSAERLKGVDSTLKIQPAKLEDSAVYLCASSPGTEAFFGQGTRLTVV.

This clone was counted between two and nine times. The CDR3 reads CASSVVGGDEQYF. The DNA for the CDR3 is TGTGCCAGCAGCGTAGTGGGGGGGGACGAGCAGTACTTC. The genes are TRBV9 and TRBJ2-7, with TRBD2 matching over 7 bases. CDR3 size: 13 residues. The V gene's germline CDR1 is SGDLS and CDR2 YYNGEE. V trimming: 0 bases; J trimming: 5 bases; junction bases outside the gene matches: 2.

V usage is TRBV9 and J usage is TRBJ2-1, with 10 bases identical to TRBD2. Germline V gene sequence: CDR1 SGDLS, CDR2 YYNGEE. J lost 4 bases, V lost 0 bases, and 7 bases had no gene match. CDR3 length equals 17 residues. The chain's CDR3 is CASSVALAGTGYNEQFF. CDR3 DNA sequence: TGTGCCAGCAGCGTAGCACTAGCGGGGACCGGATACAATGAGCAGTTCTTC.

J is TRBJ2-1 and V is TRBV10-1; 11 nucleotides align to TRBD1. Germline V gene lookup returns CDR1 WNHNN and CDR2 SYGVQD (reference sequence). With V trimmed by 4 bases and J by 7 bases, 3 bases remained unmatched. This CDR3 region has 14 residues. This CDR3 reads CASSGTGGRNEQFF. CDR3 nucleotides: TGCGCCAGCAGTGGGACAGGGGGCAGGAATGAGCAGTTCTTC.

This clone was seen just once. This chain's CDR3 is CASSSSGGSSYNEQFF. In DNA form, the CDR3 reads TGTGCCAGCAGTTCAAGCGGGGGGAGCTCCTACAATGAGCAGTTCTTC. The rearrangement joins TRBV7-6 to TRBJ2-1, with 9 bases aligning to TRBD2. Per germline, CDR1 SGHVS and CDR2 FNYEAQ. The V and J ends lost 6 bases and 0 bases, in that order; junction bases with no gene match: 6. CDR3 length equals 16 residues.

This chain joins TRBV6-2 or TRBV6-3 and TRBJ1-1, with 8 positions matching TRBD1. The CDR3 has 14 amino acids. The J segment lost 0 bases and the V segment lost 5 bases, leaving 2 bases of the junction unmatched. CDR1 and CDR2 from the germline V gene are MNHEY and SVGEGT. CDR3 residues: CASSAGGMNTEAFF. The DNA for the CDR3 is TGTGCCAGCAGTGCAGGGGGCATGAACACTGAAGCTTTCTTT.

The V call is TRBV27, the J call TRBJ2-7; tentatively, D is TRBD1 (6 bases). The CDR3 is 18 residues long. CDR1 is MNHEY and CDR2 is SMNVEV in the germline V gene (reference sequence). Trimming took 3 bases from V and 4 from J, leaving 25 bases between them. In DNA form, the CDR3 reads TGTGCCAGCAGTTTGCGCGCTCTGATTTCCGGGACAAGTTACGAGCAGTACTTC. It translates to CASSLRALISGTSYEQYF.

The CDR3 DNA sequence: TGTGCCAGCAGCAAAATTGGGGGCGGTGAGCAGTTCTTC. It translates to CASSKIGGGEQFF. The V gene is TRBV28, the J gene TRBJ2-1, with a tentative D call TRBD1 (6 bases). In germline, CDR1 is MDHEN, CDR2 SYDVKM. Trimming pared 6 bases from V and 9 bases from J, leaving 15 bases between. The CDR3 loop spans 13 amino acids.

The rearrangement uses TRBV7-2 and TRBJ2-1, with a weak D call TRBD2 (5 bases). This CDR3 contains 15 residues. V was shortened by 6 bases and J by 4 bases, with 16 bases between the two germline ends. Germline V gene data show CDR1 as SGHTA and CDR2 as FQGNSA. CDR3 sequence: CASRSPGSPYNEQFF. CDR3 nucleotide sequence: TGTGCCAGCAGATCCCCGGGGAGCCCTTACAATGAGCAGTTCTTC.

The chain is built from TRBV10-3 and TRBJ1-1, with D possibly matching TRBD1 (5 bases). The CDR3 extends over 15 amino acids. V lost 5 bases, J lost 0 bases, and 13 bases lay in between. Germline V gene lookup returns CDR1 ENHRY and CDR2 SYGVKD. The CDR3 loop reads CAISKAGVVNTEAFF. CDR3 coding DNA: TGTGCCATCAGTAAAGCGGGGGTGGTGAACACTGAAGCTTTCTTT.

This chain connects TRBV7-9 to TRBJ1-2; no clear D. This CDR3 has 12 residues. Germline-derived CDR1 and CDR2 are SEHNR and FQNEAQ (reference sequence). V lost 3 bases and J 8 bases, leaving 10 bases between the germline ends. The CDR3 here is CASSFAAGGYTF. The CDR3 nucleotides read TGTGCCAGCAGCTTTGCCGCTGGCGGCTACACCTTC.

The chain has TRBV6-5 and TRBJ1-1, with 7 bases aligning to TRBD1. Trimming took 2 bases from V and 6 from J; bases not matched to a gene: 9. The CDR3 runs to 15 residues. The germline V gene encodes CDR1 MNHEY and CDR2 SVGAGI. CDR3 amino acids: CASSYGTARGAEAFF. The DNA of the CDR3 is TGTGCCAGCAGTTACGGGACAGCGAGGGGGGCTGAAGCTTTCTTT.

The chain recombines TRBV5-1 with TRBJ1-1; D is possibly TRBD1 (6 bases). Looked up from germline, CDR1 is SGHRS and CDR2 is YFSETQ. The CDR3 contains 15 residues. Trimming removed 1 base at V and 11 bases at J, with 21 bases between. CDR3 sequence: CASSLFGGSGASAFF. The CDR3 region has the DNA TGCGCCAGCAGCTTGTTTGGAGGCTCGGGGGCTTCGGCTTTCTTT. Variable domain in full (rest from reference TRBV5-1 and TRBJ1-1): KAGVTQTPRYLIKTRGQQVTLSCSPISGHRSVSWYQQTPGQGLQFLFEYFSETQRNKGNFPGRFSGRQFSNSRSEMNVSTLELGDSALYLCASSLFGGSGASAFFGQGTRLTVV.

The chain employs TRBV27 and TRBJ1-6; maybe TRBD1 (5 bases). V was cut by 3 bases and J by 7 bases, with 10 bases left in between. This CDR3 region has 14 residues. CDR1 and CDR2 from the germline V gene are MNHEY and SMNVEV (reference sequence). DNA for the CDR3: TGTGCCAGCAGTTTCCGACAGCAGAATTCACCCCTCCACTTT. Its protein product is CASSFRQQNSPLHF.

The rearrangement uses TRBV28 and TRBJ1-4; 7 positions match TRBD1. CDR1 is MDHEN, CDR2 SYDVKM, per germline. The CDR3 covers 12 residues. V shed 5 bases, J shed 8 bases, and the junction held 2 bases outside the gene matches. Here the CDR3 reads CASSQQGEKLFF. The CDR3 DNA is TGTGCCAGCAGTCAACAGGGGGAAAAACTGTTTTTT.

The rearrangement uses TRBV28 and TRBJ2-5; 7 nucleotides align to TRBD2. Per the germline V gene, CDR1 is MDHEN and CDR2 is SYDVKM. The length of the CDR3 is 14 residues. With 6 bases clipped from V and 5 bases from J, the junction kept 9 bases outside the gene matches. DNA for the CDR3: TGTGCCAGCAGGAAGCGGGGAGGATGGGAGACCCAGTACTTC. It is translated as CASRKRGGWETQYF.

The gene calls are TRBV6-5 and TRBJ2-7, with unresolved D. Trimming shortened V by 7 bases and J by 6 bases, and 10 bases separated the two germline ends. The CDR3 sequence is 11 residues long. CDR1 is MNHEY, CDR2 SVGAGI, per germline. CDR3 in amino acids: CASNHFLEQYF. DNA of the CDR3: TGTGCCAGCAACCATTTTCTCGAGCAGTACTTC.

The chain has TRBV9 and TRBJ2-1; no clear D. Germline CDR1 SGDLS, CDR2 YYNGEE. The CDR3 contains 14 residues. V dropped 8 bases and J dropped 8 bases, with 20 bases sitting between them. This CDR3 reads CASSEVPGRDEQFF. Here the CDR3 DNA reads TGTGCCAGTTCAGAGGTACCAGGACGCGATGAGCAGTTCTTC.

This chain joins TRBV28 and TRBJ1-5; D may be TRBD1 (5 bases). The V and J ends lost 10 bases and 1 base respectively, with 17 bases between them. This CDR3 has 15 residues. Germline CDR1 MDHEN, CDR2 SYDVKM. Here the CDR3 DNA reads TGTGCCATCCCGGGGGGTCCTGAGAGCAATCAGCCCCAGCATTTT. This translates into CAIPGGPESNQPQHF.

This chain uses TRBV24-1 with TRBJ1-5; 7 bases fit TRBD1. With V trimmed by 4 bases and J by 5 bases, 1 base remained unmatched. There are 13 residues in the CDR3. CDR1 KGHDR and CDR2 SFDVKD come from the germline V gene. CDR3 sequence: CATSDRGDQPQHF. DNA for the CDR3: TGTGCCACCAGTGACAGGGGGGATCAGCCCCAGCATTTT.

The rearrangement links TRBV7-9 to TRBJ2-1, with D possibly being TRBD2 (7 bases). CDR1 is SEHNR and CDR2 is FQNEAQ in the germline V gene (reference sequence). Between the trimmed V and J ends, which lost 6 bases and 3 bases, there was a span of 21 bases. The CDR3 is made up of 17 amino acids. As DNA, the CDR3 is TGTGCCAGCAGAGCGGAAAAAGGGGGGGACCTCTACAATGAGCAGTTCTTC. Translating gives CASRAEKGGDLYNEQFF. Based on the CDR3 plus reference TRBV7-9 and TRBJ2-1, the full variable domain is DTGVSQNPRHKITKRGQNVTFRCDPISEHNRLYWYRQTLGQGPEFLTYFQNEAQLEKSRLLSDRFSAERPKGSFSTLEIQRTEQGDSAMYLCASRAEKGGDLYNEQFFGPGTRLTVL.

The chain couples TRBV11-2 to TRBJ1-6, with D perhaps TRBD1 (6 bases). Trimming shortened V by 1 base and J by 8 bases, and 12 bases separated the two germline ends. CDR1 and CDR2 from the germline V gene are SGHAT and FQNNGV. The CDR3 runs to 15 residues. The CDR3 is CASSLGDNPYSPLHF. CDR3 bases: TGTGCCAGCAGCTTAGGGGACAACCCTTATTCACCCCTCCACTTT.

The CDR3 sequence is CASFQAPLQETQYF. The DNA for the CDR3 is TGTGCCAGCTTCCAGGCCCCACTTCAAGAGACCCAGTACTTC. The chain combines TRBV28 with TRBJ2-5; D gene ambiguous. The CDR3 length is 14 residues. V lost 8 bases and J lost 2, with 15 bases in between. The germline CDR1 and CDR2 sequences are MDHEN and SYDVKM.

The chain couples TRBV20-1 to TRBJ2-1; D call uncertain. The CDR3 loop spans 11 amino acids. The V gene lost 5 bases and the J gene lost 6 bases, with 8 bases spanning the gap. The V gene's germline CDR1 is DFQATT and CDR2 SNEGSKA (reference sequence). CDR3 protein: CSASKSNEQFF. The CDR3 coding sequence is TGCAGTGCTTCAAAAAGCAATGAGCAGTTCTTC.

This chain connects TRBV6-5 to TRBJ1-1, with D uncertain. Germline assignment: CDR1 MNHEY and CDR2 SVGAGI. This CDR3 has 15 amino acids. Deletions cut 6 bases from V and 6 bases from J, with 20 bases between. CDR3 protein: CASRGWGAGRPEAFF. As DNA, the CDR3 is TGTGCCAGCAGGGGATGGGGAGCTGGGAGGCCTGAAGCTTTCTTT.

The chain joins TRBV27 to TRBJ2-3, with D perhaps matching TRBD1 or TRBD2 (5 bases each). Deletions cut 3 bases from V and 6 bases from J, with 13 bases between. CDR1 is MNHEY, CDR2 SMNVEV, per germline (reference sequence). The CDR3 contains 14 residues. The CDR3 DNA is TGTGCCAGCAGTTTCGGGGCCCTAGGGGATACGCAGTATTTT. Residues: CASSFGALGDTQYF.